This entry lists 30 T cell receptor beta chains sequenced from one sample in a study of OX40 agonist ivuxolimab in advanced cancers. Preparation of the library involved the immunoSEQ multiplex PCR assay. TCRdb stores this immuneACCESS table with in-frame sequences only. Part of the clones is absent; in the studies checked, under half of the shortfall reflects unresolved V genes, and no reason is known for the rest. The sample table records about 37,000 clones; approximately 78% of these occur just once. In total, the top ten clones hold approximately 22% of the sample. This specimen consisted of CD4+ or CD8+ T cells sorted from blood, obtained in a trial of the OX40 agonist ivuxolimab. Every receptor here comes from an adult with an advanced solid tumor such as melanoma, head and neck, liver or kidney cancer.

The V gene is TRBV4-2, the J gene TRBJ2-4; the D gene is possibly TRBD1 (6 bases). CDR1 LGHNA and CDR2 YNFKEQ come from the germline V gene. Trimming left V 2 bases short and J 5 bases short, with 31 bases between. The CDR3 consists of 21 residues. The CDR3 region has the DNA TGTGCCAGCAGCCAACCCTATAGGGGGTCAGTTTCCATTAGCCACCAAAACATTCAGTACTTC. Residues: CASSQPYRGSVSISHQNIQYF.

The V gene is TRBV30, the J gene TRBJ2-7, with 7 bases identical to TRBD1. The V and J ends lost 0 bases and 6 bases, in that order; junction bases with no gene match: 2. Germline V gene lookup returns CDR1 GTSNPN and CDR2 SVGIG (reference sequence). This CDR3 is built from 12 residues. The CDR3 here is CAWSVSGGEQYF. The CDR3 nucleotides are TGTGCCTGGAGTGTATCAGGGGGCGAGCAGTACTTC.

The rearrangement links TRBV28 to TRBJ1-1; 9 bases are a match to TRBD1. Germline trimming cut 7 bases from V and 4 bases from J; bases unmatched to any gene: 4. This CDR3 spans 13 amino acids. The germline CDR1 and CDR2 sequences are MDHEN and SYDVKM. CDR3 DNA: TGTGCCAGCAACGGACAGGGGTTCACTGAAGCTTTCTTT. Translation: CASNGQGFTEAFF.

CDR3 DNA: TGCGCCAGCAGCCAAAGGATATCTACGTACAATGAGCAGTTCTTC. Translating it yields CASSQRISTYNEQFF. The genes are TRBV4-3 and TRBJ2-1; D call uncertain. CDR3 length: 15 amino acids. V was cut by 2 bases and J by 4 bases, with 12 bases left in between. The V gene's germline CDR1 is LGHNA and CDR2 YSLEER.

The chain uses TRBV28 and TRBJ2-7, with 14 bases aligning to TRBD2. Germline V gene sequence: CDR1 MDHEN, CDR2 SYDVKM. This CDR3 has 18 residues. Unmatched junction bases numbered 15, after V lost 8 bases and J lost 3 bases. The CDR3 DNA sequence: TGTGCCAGCCAAGGGGGGGGGACTAGCGGGAGTGGGCGCTACGAGCAGTACTTC. It is translated as CASQGGGTSGSGRYEQYF.

The V gene is TRBV7-1, the J gene TRBJ2-5, with 8 bases matching TRBD2. TRBV7-1 is noted as an ORF with a role that remains uncertain. CDR3 length: 13 amino acids. Trimming at V came to 5 bases and at J to 13 bases, leaving 12 bases not matched to a gene. CDR3 sequence (DNA): TGTGCCAGCAGCCCCCAGGGTAGCGGGATGCGGTACTTC. Its translation: CASSPQGSGMRYF.

A remark on this clone: At one of its ends the junction is not consistent with the germline gene, which may arise from a read error. The gene calls are TRBV7-7 and TRBJ2-1; 8 nucleotides agree with TRBD1. CDR3 length: 15 amino acids. The germline V gene encodes CDR1 SSHAT and CDR2 FNYEAQ (reference sequence). CDR3 loop: CASSLDRGPYNEQFF. Written as DNA, the CDR3 is TGTGCTAGCAGCTTAGACAGGGGACCCTACAATGAGCAGTTCTTC.

The V gene is TRBV11-2, the J gene TRBJ2-3, with 7 nucleotides matching TRBD1. The trim removed 5 bases at V and 5 bases at J, leaving 7 bases unmatched. The germline gives CDR1 SGHAT, CDR2 FQNNGV. The CDR3 is made up of 14 amino acids. The CDR3 sequence: CASSLSRTGDTQYF. CDR3 nucleotide sequence: TGTGCCAGCAGCCTTAGCAGGACAGGAGATACGCAGTATTTT.

The V and J genes are TRBV20-1 and TRBJ1-1; tentatively, D is TRBD1 (5 bases). This CDR3 is built from 11 residues. The germline CDR1 and CDR2 sequences are DFQATT and SNEGSKA (reference sequence). This CDR3 is CRFPRGTEAFF. In nucleotides, the CDR3 is TGCAGATTTCCCCGGGGGACTGAAGCTTTCTTT.

The J gene is TRBJ1-1, the V gene TRBV10-3; D may be TRBD1 (6 bases). V was clipped by 0 bases and J by 0 bases, with 20 bases between them. Germline V gene data show CDR1 as ENHRY and CDR2 as SYGVKD. CDR3 length: 19 residues. The CDR3 loop is CAISESGGWTDRMNTEAFF. In DNA form, the CDR3 reads TGTGCCATCAGTGAGTCCGGGGGATGGACAGACCGCATGAACACTGAAGCTTTCTTT.

The gene calls are TRBV29-1 and TRBJ1-1; D might be TRBD1 (6 bases). This CDR3 region has 16 residues. Trimming removed 7 bases from V and 4 bases from J, with 25 bases in between. Per the germline V gene, CDR1 is SQVTM and CDR2 is ANQGSEA. This chain's CDR3 is CSAPGTQGWGGTEAFF. The CDR3, as DNA: TGCAGCGCCCCTGGCACACAGGGATGGGGGGGCACTGAAGCTTTCTTT.

The genes are TRBV7-2 and TRBJ2-1; D gene unclear. V shed 6 bases and J shed 3 bases, with 15 bases lying between them. CDR3 size: 15 residues. CDR1 is SGHTA, CDR2 FQGNSA, per germline. The CDR3 spells CASSMGLGNYNEQFF. The CDR3, as DNA: TGTGCCAGCAGTATGGGCCTGGGGAACTACAATGAGCAGTTCTTC.

The V gene is TRBV7-7, the J gene TRBJ2-1; the match to TRBD2 covers 7 bases. Germline values: CDR1 SSHAT, CDR2 FNYEAQ (reference sequence). The CDR3 contains 14 residues. V lost 3 bases and J lost 7; bases outside the gene matches: 6. CDR3 bases: TGTGCCAGCAGCTTCTCTAGCGGAAATAATGAGCAGTTCTTC. Translating it yields CASSFSSGNNEQFF.

The chain carries TRBV14 and TRBJ2-1, with D perhaps matching TRBD2 (6 bases). The V end was cut by 6 bases, the J end by 10 bases, with 16 bases between. Germline CDR1 reads SGHDN; CDR2 reads FVKESK. CDR3 length equals 13 residues. The CDR3 region has the DNA TGTGCCAGCAGTCTTTTAGCGGCCACAGAGCAGTTCTTC. It yields the protein CASSLLAATEQFF.

This clone has more than one count but fewer than ten. The CDR3 reads CASSPQGNTEAFF. The CDR3 region has the DNA TGTGCCAGCAGTCCTCAGGGAAACACTGAAGCTTTCTTT. The chain carries TRBV9 and TRBJ1-1, with a possible D match to TRBD1 (5 bases). Germline CDR1 reads SGDLS; CDR2 reads YYNGEE. The V and J ends lost 5 bases and 2 bases respectively, with 10 bases between them. The CDR3 spans 13 residues.

This chain joins TRBV30 and TRBJ2-1; 8 bases fit TRBD2. The CDR3 consists of 14 residues. V gave up 1 base and J gave up 12 bases; unmatched junction bases: 11. The germline CDR1 and CDR2 sequences are GTSNPN and SVGIG (reference sequence). In DNA form, the CDR3 reads TGTGCCTGGAGTGAAGGTAGCGGGGCCCCTCGGCAGTTCTTC. Translating gives CAWSEGSGAPRQFF. Full variable domain (remainder filled in from reference TRBV30 and TRBJ2-1): SQTIHQWPATLVQPVGSPLSLECTVEGTSNPNLYWYRQAAGRGLQLLFYSVGIGQISSEVPQNLSASRPQDRQFILSSKKLLLSDSGFYLCAWSEGSGAPRQFFGPGTRLTVL.

The V gene is TRBV20-1, the J gene TRBJ2-7, with a possible D match to TRBD2 (5 bases). This CDR3 comprises 11 residues. The V end lost 5 bases, the J end lost 2 bases, and 7 bases lay between the germline ends. CDR1 DFQATT and CDR2 SNEGSKA come from the germline V gene (reference sequence). The CDR3 loop reads CSASGTYEQYF. In nucleotides, the CDR3 is TGCAGTGCTTCCGGGACCTACGAGCAGTACTTC.

CDR3 DNA: TGTGCCAGCAGTGGCCACCGGGACAGGGATCGGGAGACCCAGTACTTC. Protein: CASSGHRDRDRETQYF. V gene TRBV2 combines with J gene TRBJ2-5, with TRBD1 matching 9 bases. The CDR3 is made up of 16 amino acids. The V segment lost 4 bases and the J segment 5 bases; nucleotides outside the gene matches: 11. Germline assignment: CDR1 SNHLY and CDR2 FYNNEI.

For the CDR3, the DNA is TGTGCCAGCAGTGACGCGCGGGACTACTATAAAGAGACCCAGTACTTC. Amino acid sequence: CASSDARDYYKETQYF. The V and J genes are TRBV2 and TRBJ2-5, with 7 bases matching TRBD2. This CDR3 comprises 16 residues. Germline V gene data show CDR1 as SNHLY and CDR2 as FYNNEI. V shed 3 bases and J 3 bases; nucleotides not matched to a gene: 10.

The chain employs TRBV11-2 and TRBJ2-1; 10 bases align to TRBD2. CDR3 length: 19 amino acids. J lost 1 base, V lost 0 bases, and 9 bases had no gene match. Per germline, CDR1 SGHAT and CDR2 FQNNGV. The CDR3: CASSLDLRLAGRSYNEQFF. The CDR3 region has the DNA TGTGCCAGCAGCTTAGATCTGCGACTAGCGGGCCGATCCTACAATGAGCAGTTCTTC.

The J gene is TRBJ1-1, the V gene TRBV4-3, with D perhaps matching TRBD1 (5 bases). V lost 0 bases and J 0 bases, leaving 14 bases between the germline ends. Germline V CDR1 and CDR2: LGHNA, YSLEER. This CDR3 is 17 amino acids long. CDR3 loop: CASSQDRAGPLNTEAFF. The CDR3 nucleotides are TGCGCCAGCAGCCAAGATCGGGCAGGGCCCTTGAACACTGAAGCTTTCTTT.

J is TRBJ2-1 and V is TRBV27; 10 positions match TRBD2. From germline, CDR1 is MNHEY and CDR2 SMNVEV (reference sequence). The CDR3 sequence is 15 residues long. V shed 6 bases, J shed 2 bases, and the junction held 4 bases outside the gene matches. This chain's CDR3 is CASRLAGAPYNEQFF. CDR3 bases: TGTGCCAGCAGGCTAGCGGGAGCCCCCTACAATGAGCAGTTCTTC.

This clone has a single count. The rearrangement uses TRBV7-9 and TRBJ2-3, with D possibly TRBD1 on 7 matching bases. Germline lookup yields CDR1 SEHNR and CDR2 FQNEAQ (reference sequence). V lost 0 bases and J 2 bases, leaving 15 bases between the germline ends. CDR3 size: 17 residues. CDR3 sequence: CASSLAVRGANTDTQYF. The CDR3 DNA reads TGTGCCAGCAGCTTAGCAGTCAGGGGGGCTAACACAGATACGCAGTATTTT.

The chain has TRBV7-2 and TRBJ2-3; possibly TRBD1 for D (5 bases). The CDR3 has 14 residues. In germline, CDR1 is SGHTA, CDR2 FQGNSA. The V end was cut by 0 bases, the J end by 5 bases, with 9 bases between. The CDR3 DNA follows: TGTGCCAGCAGCTTAGCACTTAGGGGAGATACGCAGTATTTT. Its protein product is CASSLALRGDTQYF. The complete variable domain, with remaining parts taken from reference TRBV7-2 and TRBJ2-3, reads GAGVSQSPSNKVTEKGKDVELRCDPISGHTALYWYRQSLGQGLEFLIYFQGNSAPDKSGLPSDRFSAERTGGSVSTLTIQRTQQEDSAVYLCASSLALRGDTQYFGPGTRLTVL.

The V call is TRBV5-4, the J call TRBJ2-2; 9 nucleotides align to TRBD2. The CDR3 contains 16 residues. Germline values: CDR1 SGHNT, CDR2 YYREEE (reference sequence). V dropped 0 bases and J dropped 2; count of bases not matched to a gene: 2. CDR3: CASSLGLAVNTGELFF. DNA for the CDR3: TGTGCCAGCAGCTTGGGACTAGCGGTTAACACCGGGGAGCTGTTTTTT.

This clone was counted only a few times. The chain has TRBV4-1 and TRBJ2-7; perhaps TRBD2 as D (6 bases). Trimming removed 4 bases at V and 4 bases at J, with 11 bases between. The CDR3 spans 13 residues. Germline CDR1 reads MGHRA; CDR2 reads YSYEKL. The CDR3 DNA reads as TGCGCCAGCAGCCGCGGGACTGCTTACGAGCAGTACTTC. As protein: CASSRGTAYEQYF.

CDR3 sequence (DNA): TGTGCCAGCAGTGGGGACGGAGAACGCGTTAACTATTTGAGGGAGCAGTACTTC. Amino acids: CASSGDGERVNYLREQYF. This chain joins TRBV2 and TRBJ2-7; D might be TRBD1 or TRBD2, each matching 5 bases. Looked up from germline, CDR1 is SNHLY and CDR2 is FYNNEI. Trimming pared 4 bases from V and 7 bases from J, leaving 29 bases between. The CDR3 length is 18 residues.

This clone appeared once. This rearrangement joins TRBV11-2 to TRBJ2-7, with 9 bases lining up with TRBD2. This CDR3 region has 15 residues. V lost 6 bases, J lost 3 bases, and 9 bases stayed unmatched. Germline CDR1 reads SGHAT; CDR2 reads FQNNGV. CDR3 bases: TGTGCCAGCAGGGCAGGGGCGGGAGGGGACTACGAGCAGTACTTC. Amino acid sequence: CASRAGAGGDYEQYF. The full variable domain, its missing parts supplied by reference TRBV11-2 and TRBJ2-7, is EAGVAQSPRYKIIEKRQSVAFWCNPISGHATLYWYQQILGQGPKLLIQFQNNGVVDDSQLPKDRFSAERLKGVDSTLKIQPAKLEDSAVYLCASRAGAGGDYEQYFGPGTRLTVT.

This clone was counted a few times. The chain joins TRBV7-2 to TRBJ2-1; TRBD2 agrees at 9 bases. Unmatched junction bases numbered 8, after V lost 5 bases and J lost 0 bases. Germline CDR1 and CDR2: SGHTA and FQGNSA. CDR3 size: 17 residues. CDR3 DNA sequence: TGTGCCAGCAGCCGTCAGACTAGCGGACACTCCTACAATGAGCAGTTCTTC. It specifies CASSRQTSGHSYNEQFF.

This clone has only one observation. The chain uses TRBV4-3 and TRBJ2-7; weak D call: TRBD2 (6 bases). Germline V lookup: CDR1 LGHNA, CDR2 YSLEER. The V end lost 0 bases, the J end lost 2 bases, and 14 bases lay between the germline ends. The CDR3 consists of 16 residues. CDR3 nucleotide sequence: TGCGCCAGCAGCCAAGATCGGGGGACCCGAGCCTACGAGCAGTACTTC. Protein: CASSQDRGTRAYEQYF.